What follows are 27 T cell receptor beta chains derived from one specimen sequenced in a study of cytomegalovirus exposure and HLA in healthy donors. The method was immunoSEQ multiplex PCR; TCRdb's version includes in-frame clones alone and lacks a portion of them. The sample contains under 400,000 clones, nearly 90% of which appear only once. The source material was PBMCs. These receptors originate from a man aged 25 to 40 in good health and CMV-seronegative.

With respect to this clone: At one boundary the junction diverges from the germline segment, which might be a read error. This chain connects TRBV6-1 to TRBJ1-5, with D possibly being TRBD1 (6 bases). CDR3 length: 16 amino acids. CDR1 is MNHNS and CDR2 is SASEGT in the germline V gene. For the CDR3, the DNA is TGTGCCAGCACTGAAATGGTGGCAGGGGCCAATCAGCCCCAGCATTTT. Translating gives CASTEMVAGANQPQHF.

The rearrangement links TRBV11-2 to TRBJ2-5, with 8 bases that match TRBD2. V lost 2 bases to trimming and J lost 2 bases; unmatched junction nucleotides: 4. Germline V gives CDR1 SGHAT, CDR2 FQNNGV. The CDR3 has 15 residues. CDR3 region: CASSLQAGAQETQYF. The CDR3 nucleotides read TGTGCCAGCAGCTTACAAGCGGGGGCACAAGAGACCCAGTACTTC.

This chain uses TRBV27 with TRBJ2-1; perhaps TRBD2 as D (7 bases). Trimming removed 8 bases from V and 3 bases from J, with 17 bases in between. The CDR3 is 15 residues long. Germline V gene data show CDR1 as MNHEY and CDR2 as SMNVEV (reference sequence). Written as DNA, the CDR3 is TGTGCCAGCCGTCGGCGGGGGCTAGGCTACAATGAGCAGTTCTTC. Its protein is CASRRRGLGYNEQFF.

The chain recombines TRBV27 with TRBJ1-6, with D possibly being TRBD1 (5 bases). Trimming left V 4 bases short and J 10 bases short, with 11 bases between. Germline V lookup: CDR1 MNHEY, CDR2 SMNVEV (reference sequence). The CDR3 has 13 residues. The CDR3 sequence is CASSSGGSSPLHF. CDR3 bases: TGTGCCAGCAGTTCCGGGGGATCCTCACCCCTCCACTTT.

The chain links TRBV7-9 to TRBJ1-1; D uncertain. This CDR3 is built from 14 residues. With 3 bases removed from V and 5 bases from J, the gap between germline ends came to 13 bases. Germline assignment: CDR1 SEHNR and CDR2 FQNEAQ (reference sequence). DNA of the CDR3: TGTGCCAGCAGCTTTAGGACTGACGGAACTGAAGCTTTCTTT. Translated, it gives CASSFRTDGTEAFF.

CDR3: CASSSRRRASGNTIYF. The CDR3 DNA sequence: TGTGCCAGCAGTTCCCGCCGGAGAGCCTCTGGAAACACCATATATTTT. The chain employs TRBV28 and TRBJ1-3; no reliable D call. CDR3 length equals 16 residues. The germline gives CDR1 MDHEN, CDR2 SYDVKM. The V end was cut by 4 bases, the J end by 0 bases, with 13 bases between. The full variable domain, rest sourced from reference TRBV28 and TRBJ1-3, is DVKVTQSSRYLVKRTGEKVFLECVQDMDHENMFWYRQDPGLGLRLIYFSYDVKMKEKGDIPEGYSVSREKKERFSLILESASTNQTSMYLCASSSRRRASGNTIYFGEGSWLTVV.

The chain joins TRBV19 to TRBJ1-6, with 9 nucleotides matching TRBD1. The CDR3 totals 15 residues. Germline CDR1 is LNHDA and CDR2 is SQIVND (reference sequence). Trimming took 6 bases from V and 9 from J; bases not matched to a gene: 9. The CDR3: CASRFGQGTSSPLHF. The CDR3 nucleotides are TGTGCCAGTAGGTTCGGACAGGGGACTAGTTCACCCCTCCACTTT.

V gene TRBV2 combines with J gene TRBJ1-1; D is possibly TRBD1 (5 bases). The V gene's germline CDR1 is SNHLY and CDR2 FYNNEI. V gave up 10 bases and J gave up 5 bases, with 20 bases separating them. The CDR3 spans 14 residues. The CDR3 nucleotides are TGTGCCAACCGAAGGGGAGTGGGGGGGACTGAAGCTTTCTTT. Its protein is CANRRGVGGTEAFF.

The gene calls are TRBV30 and TRBJ2-7; no firm D call. The V and J ends lost 3 bases and 3 bases respectively, with 15 bases between them. The CDR3 covers 14 residues. Germline V gene data show CDR1 as GTSNPN and CDR2 as SVGIG (reference sequence). The CDR3 DNA follows: TGTGCCTGGAGCCGGTTGGCGGCCCACTACGAGCAGTACTTC. Amino acid sequence: CAWSRLAAHYEQYF.

The CDR3 here is CASRTGARGSYEQYF. CDR3 bases: TGTGCCAGCAGGACTGGGGCTAGGGGCTCCTACGAGCAGTACTTC. The genes are TRBV6-5 and TRBJ2-7; a weak D match, TRBD1 (5 bases). This CDR3 region has 15 residues. V gave up 6 bases and J gave up 0 bases, with 15 bases separating them. CDR1 and CDR2 (germline): MNHEY, SVGAGI.

The rearrangement joins TRBV4-3 to TRBJ2-2, with 7 bases identical to TRBD2. The CDR3 loop spans 18 amino acids. The germline V gene has CDR1 LGHNA and CDR2 YSLEER. The V segment lost 0 bases and the J segment 1 base; nucleotides outside the gene matches: 8. CDR3 sequence (DNA): TGCGCCAGCAGCCAAGACCCGCCCTGGGGGGGGAACACCGGGGAGCTGTTTTTT. Amino acids: CASSQDPPWGGNTGELFF.

The J gene is TRBJ2-7, the V gene TRBV9; D possibly corresponds to TRBD2 (6 bases). The germline V gene encodes CDR1 SGDLS and CDR2 YYNGEE. The CDR3 spans 16 residues. V dropped 4 bases and J dropped 7 bases, with 24 bases sitting between them. CDR3 residues: CASSPLGDSFFYEQYF. DNA for the CDR3: TGTGCCAGCAGCCCCTTGGGGGACTCCTTCTTCTATGAGCAGTACTTC. The variable domain in full, completed from reference TRBV9 and TRBJ2-7, reads DSGVTQTPKHLITATGQRVTLRCSPRSGDLSVYWYQQSLDQGLQFLIQYYNGEERAKGNILERFSAQQFPDLHSELNLSSLELGDSALYFCASSPLGDSFFYEQYFGPGTRLTVT.

The chain carries TRBV4-1 and TRBJ1-4; 11 nucleotides align to TRBD1. CDR1 is MGHRA and CDR2 is YSYEKL in the germline V gene. Unmatched junction bases numbered 3, after V lost 5 bases and J lost 7 bases. This CDR3 has 14 residues. Written as DNA, the CDR3 is TGCGCCAGCAGCGAGGGACAGGGGGTTGAAAAACTGTTTTTT. Encoded protein: CASSEGQGVEKLFF.

V gene TRBV30 combines with J gene TRBJ2-5; TRBD1 is a possible D gene (6 bases). Germline assignment: CDR1 GTSNPN and CDR2 SVGIG (reference sequence). The CDR3 loop spans 14 amino acids. Trimming cost V 2 bases and J 1 base, with 11 bases left between them. The chain's CDR3 is CAWSLGGFQETQYF. CDR3 nucleotide sequence: TGTGCCTGGAGTCTAGGGGGATTCCAAGAGACCCAGTACTTC. The full variable domain, its missing parts supplied by reference TRBV30 and TRBJ2-5, is SQTIHQWPATLVQPVGSPLSLECTVEGTSNPNLYWYRQAAGRGLQLLFYSVGIGQISSEVPQNLSASRPQDRQFILSSKKLLLSDSGFYLCAWSLGGFQETQYFGPGTRLLVL.

The chain recombines TRBV29-1 with TRBJ1-2; D possibly corresponds to TRBD1 (5 bases). The V end lost 4 bases, the J end lost 5 bases, and 11 bases lay between the germline ends. This CDR3 contains 12 residues. CDR1 and CDR2 (germline): SQVTM, ANQGSEA. The CDR3 loop is CSVVQGLYGYTF. The CDR3 DNA sequence: TGCAGCGTTGTCCAGGGTTTGTATGGCTACACCTTC.

The V call is TRBV23-1, the J call TRBJ2-5; a weak D match, TRBD2 (6 bases). TRBV23-1 is treated as an ORF (open reading frame) with a function not yet certain. The CDR3 totals 20 residues. V gave up 0 bases and J gave up 2 bases, with 25 bases separating them. CDR3 residues: CASSQSVREGLSSPQETQYF. Here the CDR3 DNA reads TGCGCCAGCAGTCAATCGGTCAGGGAAGGACTATCGTCCCCACAAGAGACCCAGTACTTC.

V is TRBV7-9 and J is TRBJ2-1, with 9 bases that match TRBD2. CDR3 size: 14 residues. Germline assignment: CDR1 SEHNR and CDR2 FQNEAQ (reference sequence). V lost 5 bases to trimming and J lost 7 bases; unmatched junction nucleotides: 6. The CDR3 loop reads CASSPRGGLNEQFF. As DNA, the CDR3 is TGTGCCAGCAGCCCGCGGGGGGGCCTGAATGAGCAGTTCTTC. The full variable domain, with the rest looked up from reference TRBV7-9 and TRBJ2-1, is DTGVSQNPRHKITKRGQNVTFRCDPISEHNRLYWYRQTLGQGPEFLTYFQNEAQLEKSRLLSDRFSAERPKGSFSTLEIQRTEQGDSAMYLCASSPRGGLNEQFFGPGTRLTVL.

The chain links TRBV12-5 to TRBJ2-3, with a possible D match to TRBD1 (5 bases). This CDR3 has 15 residues. Trimming removed 5 bases from V and 1 base from J, with 13 bases in between. Germline CDR1 and CDR2: LGHNT and FRNRAP. In nucleotides, the CDR3 is TGTGCTAGTGGTCCTCAGGGTCTTGGCACAGATACGCAGTATTTT. It codes for CASGPQGLGTDTQYF. Full variable domain (outside the CDR3, taken from reference TRBV12-5 and TRBJ2-3): DARVTQTPRHKVTEMGQEVTMRCQPILGHNTVFWYRQTMMQGLELLAYFRNRAPLDDSGMPKDRFSAEMPDATLATLKIQPSEPRDSAVYFCASGPQGLGTDTQYFGPGTRLTVL.

This sequence joins TRBV5-4 and TRBJ2-1; TRBD2 agrees at 9 bases. V lost 5 bases and J lost 0; bases outside the gene matches: 9. The CDR3 extends over 17 amino acids. Germline CDR1 and CDR2: SGHNT and YYREEE (reference sequence). As DNA, the CDR3 is TGTGCCAGCAGATCCAAAAGCGGGGGGATCTCCTACAATGAGCAGTTCTTC. Its protein product is CASRSKSGGISYNEQFF.

This chain connects TRBV4-2 to TRBJ2-3, with TRBD2 matching over 10 bases. Trimming at V came to 0 bases and at J to 0 bases, leaving 6 bases not matched to a gene. Germline V gives CDR1 LGHNA, CDR2 YNFKEQ. CDR3 length equals 18 residues. The DNA for the CDR3 is TGTGCCAGCAGCCAAGAATTTAGCGGGGGGCCCAGCACAGATACGCAGTATTTT. Its protein product is CASSQEFSGGPSTDTQYF.

This rearrangement joins TRBV4-2 to TRBJ2-5; 7 nucleotides line up with TRBD2. The CDR3 has 17 residues. Germline CDR1 LGHNA, CDR2 YNFKEQ. The J segment lost 9 bases and the V segment lost 1 base, leaving 17 bases of the junction unmatched. The CDR3 coding sequence is TGTGCCAGCAGCCAAGTCTTCCGGGAGGTTTCGGGATTCCCCCAGTACTTC. This translates into CASSQVFREVSGFPQYF.

This chain links TRBV6-6 with TRBJ2-7; TRBD2 aligns across 11 bases. The CDR3 covers 16 residues. Per the germline V gene, CDR1 is MNHNY and CDR2 is SVGAGI (reference sequence). The trim removed 8 bases at V and 0 bases at J, leaving 9 bases unmatched. As DNA, the CDR3 is TGTGCCAGCTCTATACTAGCGGGGGACCTCTCCTACGAGCAGTACTTC. Residues: CASSILAGDLSYEQYF.

This rearrangement joins TRBV5-5 to TRBJ2-6; tentatively, D is TRBD1 (6 bases). Germline V gene lookup returns CDR1 SGHKS and CDR2 YYEKEE (reference sequence). The V gene lost 1 base and the J gene lost 3 bases, with 14 bases spanning the gap. The CDR3 has 17 amino acids. CDR3 residues: CASSLPQGRVGANVLTF. The CDR3 DNA reads TGTGCCAGCAGCTTGCCCCAGGGGCGGGTTGGGGCCAACGTCCTGACTTTC. Complete variable domain (other parts from reference TRBV5-5 and TRBJ2-6): DAGVTQSPTHLIKTRGQQVTLRCSPISGHKSVSWYQQVLGQGPQFIFQYYEKEERGRGNFPDRFSARQFPNYSSELNVNALLLGDSALYLCASSLPQGRVGANVLTFGAGSRLTVL.

The V gene is TRBV4-1, the J gene TRBJ1-6; D call uncertain. CDR1 and CDR2 (germline): MGHRA, YSYEKL. The CDR3 contains 17 residues. The germline V and J ends were trimmed by 0 bases and 3 bases, with 12 bases remaining between them. CDR3 residues: CASSQDEANRYNSPLHF. CDR3 coding DNA: TGCGCCAGCAGCCAAGACGAAGCCAACCGCTATAATTCACCCCTCCACTTT.

J is TRBJ2-1 and V is TRBV19; D is ambiguous. CDR1 LNHDA and CDR2 SQIVND come from the germline V gene (reference sequence). V was trimmed by 3 bases and J by 7 bases, leaving 10 bases between them. The CDR3 contains 13 residues. Here the CDR3 reads CASSMSVQNEQFF. CDR3 in DNA: TGTGCCAGTAGTATGTCGGTACAGAATGAGCAGTTCTTC. Drawing the rest from reference TRBV19 and TRBJ2-1, the complete variable domain is DGGITQSPKYLFRKEGQNVTLSCEQNLNHDAMYWYRQDPGQGLRLIYYSQIVNDFQKGDIAEGYSVSREKKESFPLTVTSAQKNPTAFYLCASSMSVQNEQFFGPGTRLTVL.

The chain employs TRBV25-1 and TRBJ1-1; D is perhaps TRBD1 (6 bases). This CDR3 is built from 14 residues. The germline V gene encodes CDR1 MGHDK and CDR2 SYGVNS. Trimming removed 6 bases at V and 4 bases at J, with 15 bases between. CDR3 loop: CASRTQGIGTEAFF. CDR3 bases: TGTGCCAGCAGAACACAGGGTATCGGCACTGAAGCTTTCTTT.

This rearrangement joins TRBV19 to TRBJ2-7; D is possibly TRBD1 (5 bases). V lost 0 bases, J lost 1 base, and 13 bases lay in between. The CDR3 loop spans 16 amino acids. Germline-derived CDR1 and CDR2 are LNHDA and SQIVND (reference sequence). The CDR3 reads CASSIDHQGRSYEQYF. The CDR3 DNA reads TGTGCCAGTAGTATAGATCACCAGGGTAGGTCCTACGAGCAGTACTTC.